The 24 T cell receptor beta chains below come from one sample, sequenced in a study of control samples from healthy donors and cancer patients. TCRdb's table, derived via immunoSEQ multiplex PCR, lists solely in-frame clones and lacks some. The sample has about 60,000 clones; about 96% are singletons. Sequenced material: blood. The source is a woman younger than 35 in good health.

The V and J genes are TRBV5-6 and TRBJ1-1; 9 bases fit TRBD1. With 0 bases clipped from V and 4 bases from J, the junction kept 1 base outside the gene matches. CDR3 size: 14 residues. CDR1 and CDR2 (germline): SGHDT, YYEEEE. The CDR3 nucleotides read TGTGCCAGCAGCTTGGGGGACAGGGCCACTGAAGCTTTCTTT. The encoded protein is CASSLGDRATEAFF.

The chain joins TRBV19 to TRBJ2-3; the match to TRBD1 covers 10 bases. Trimming at V came to 8 bases and at J to 0 bases, leaving 8 bases not matched to a gene. From germline, CDR1 is LNHDA and CDR2 SQIVND (reference sequence). The CDR3 runs to 16 residues. The chain's CDR3 is CASAKGQGSSTDTQYF. DNA for the CDR3: TGTGCCAGTGCTAAGGGACAGGGGAGTAGCACAGATACGCAGTATTTT.

The J gene is TRBJ1-1, the V gene TRBV29-1, with TRBD1 identical over 7 bases. The J segment lost 1 base and the V segment lost 6 bases, leaving 5 bases of the junction unmatched. The CDR3 has 13 amino acids. Germline CDR1 SQVTM, CDR2 ANQGSEA. DNA for the CDR3: TGCAGCGTCCGGCGGGACAGGAACACTGAAGCTTTCTTT. Protein product: CSVRRDRNTEAFF.

V usage is TRBV29-1 and J usage is TRBJ2-3; D is undetermined. Germline values: CDR1 SQVTM, CDR2 ANQGSEA. This CDR3 region has 12 residues. V was clipped by 4 bases and J by 3 bases, with 8 bases between them. The CDR3 is CSVGVGTDTQYF. The CDR3 region has the DNA TGCAGCGTTGGAGTAGGAACAGATACGCAGTATTTT.

This chain connects TRBV7-6 to TRBJ1-1; no definite D call. Germline CDR1 and CDR2: SGHVS and FNYEAQ. Trimming took 4 bases from V and 5 from J, leaving 11 bases between them. The CDR3 runs to 13 residues. For the CDR3, the DNA is TGTGCCAGCAGCTCGCCCAAGAATACTGAAGCTTTCTTT. Translating gives CASSSPKNTEAFF.

The V and J genes are TRBV4-1 and TRBJ1-5, with a weak D call TRBD1 (5 bases). V dropped 1 base and J dropped 3 bases, with 10 bases sitting between them. This CDR3 is built from 15 residues. Per the germline V gene, CDR1 is MGHRA and CDR2 is YSYEKL. CDR3 in amino acids: CASSQAGLFNQPQHF. CDR3 nucleotide sequence: TGCGCCAGCAGCCAAGCGGGACTCTTCAATCAGCCCCAGCATTTT.

The chain carries TRBV6-1 and TRBJ1-5; 7 positions agree with TRBD1. Trimming removed 0 bases from V and 2 bases from J; junction bases left unmatched: 4. The CDR3 is 16 amino acids. Germline-derived CDR1 and CDR2 are MNHNS and SASEGT. The CDR3 here is CASSEATGSGNQPQHF. The CDR3 nucleotides are TGTGCCAGCAGTGAAGCGACAGGGTCTGGCAATCAGCCCCAGCATTTT.

The CDR3 nucleotides read TGTGCCAGCAGTTTTGGGGGGCTTTCGCCCCTCCACTTT. This codes for CASSFGGLSPLHF. The rearrangement joins TRBV14 to TRBJ1-6; weak D call: TRBD1 (6 bases). The germline V and J ends were trimmed by 6 bases and 13 bases, with 16 bases remaining between them. From germline, CDR1 is SGHDN and CDR2 FVKESK. This CDR3 has 13 amino acids.

This sequence joins TRBV19 and TRBJ2-1; unclear D gene. V was clipped by 5 bases and J by 4 bases, with 9 bases between them. This CDR3 contains 13 residues. CDR1 is LNHDA, CDR2 SQIVND, per germline (reference sequence). CDR3 in amino acids: CASSLYLYNEQFF. In DNA, the CDR3 is TGTGCCAGTAGTTTGTACTTATACAATGAGCAGTTCTTC.

The chain joins TRBV11-2 to TRBJ2-1; a weak D match, TRBD1 (6 bases). Germline CDR1 SGHAT, CDR2 FQNNGV. There are 17 residues in the CDR3. V lost 3 bases and J 0 bases, leaving 15 bases between the germline ends. The CDR3 spells CASSLRVGGISYNEQFF. The CDR3 region has the DNA TGTGCCAGCAGCTTGAGGGTAGGGGGAATCTCCTACAATGAGCAGTTCTTC.

Concerning this clone: Compared with germline, one end of the junction differs, possibly owing to a read error. The genes are TRBV4-2 and TRBJ2-7; the D gene is possibly TRBD1 (5 bases). Germline loops: CDR1 LGHNA, CDR2 YNFKEQ. CDR3 size: 13 residues. The CDR3 region is CATSRASSYEQYF. The CDR3 DNA reads TGTGCCACCAGCAGGGCAAGCTCCTACGAGCAGTACTTC.

Notes on this clone: The junction shows a germline mismatch at one end, possibly a read error. Other DNA sequences within the sample encode an identical CDR3. The chain employs TRBV5-5 and TRBJ2-2; TRBD2 agrees at 15 bases. Germline CDR1 is SGHKS and CDR2 is YYEKEE (reference sequence). This CDR3 spans 17 amino acids. In DNA, the CDR3 is TGCGCCAGCAGCCGGACTAGCGGGGGGGCTTACACCGGGGAGCTGTTTTTT. Amino acid sequence: CASSRTSGGAYTGELFF.

The CDR3 DNA reads TGTGCCAGCAGTGAATACAGGTTAAATGAAAAACTGTTTTTT. Translated, it gives CASSEYRLNEKLFF. The chain carries TRBV2 and TRBJ1-4; tentatively, D is TRBD1 (5 bases). The CDR3 runs 14 residues. Germline V CDR1 and CDR2: SNHLY, FYNNEI. V was trimmed by 2 bases and J by 5 bases, leaving 9 bases between them.

V is TRBV18 and J is TRBJ2-7; perhaps TRBD2 as D (5 bases). The CDR3 loop spans 14 amino acids. From germline, CDR1 is KGHSH and CDR2 LQKENI. Trimming pared 3 bases from V and 2 bases from J, leaving 11 bases between. This CDR3 reads CASSPRRDTYEQYF. The CDR3 DNA reads as TGTGCCAGCTCACCCCGACGGGATACCTACGAGCAGTACTTC.

The chain carries TRBV19 and TRBJ1-5; TRBD1 is a possible D gene (6 bases). The CDR3 is made up of 14 amino acids. The V gene lost 3 bases and the J gene lost 5 bases, with 11 bases spanning the gap. The germline V gene encodes CDR1 LNHDA and CDR2 SQIVND (reference sequence). The CDR3 DNA is TGTGCCAGTAGTATGAGGACAGATTATCAGCCCCAGCATTTT. Residues: CASSMRTDYQPQHF.

The V call is TRBV4-3, the J call TRBJ1-2; tentative D call: TRBD1 (5 bases). The CDR3 consists of 15 residues. The V and J ends lost 0 bases and 4 bases respectively, with 12 bases between them. The germline CDR1 and CDR2 sequences are LGHNA and YSLEER. CDR3 in DNA: TGCGCCAGCAGCCAAGATTCGGGGGTCCGCTATGGCTACACCTTC. Amino acid sequence: CASSQDSGVRYGYTF.

V and J are TRBV10-1 and TRBJ2-5, with 9 nucleotides matching TRBD2. The CDR3 sequence is 13 residues long. Per the germline V gene, CDR1 is WNHNN and CDR2 is SYGVQD (reference sequence). With V trimmed by 9 bases and J by 2 bases, 4 bases remained unmatched. The CDR3 bases are TGCGCCAGTAGCGGGGGCCGTCAAGAGACCCAGTACTTC. Encoded protein: CASSGGRQETQYF.

The rearrangement links TRBV19 to TRBJ2-7; D is ambiguous. Looked up from germline, CDR1 is LNHDA and CDR2 is SQIVND (reference sequence). V lost 3 bases and J 2 bases, leaving 8 bases between the germline ends. This CDR3 comprises 13 residues. The CDR3 loop reads CASSIEETYEQYF. In DNA, the CDR3 is TGTGCCAGTAGTATCGAGGAAACCTACGAGCAGTACTTC.

The CDR3 nucleotides are TGTGCCAGCAGCCCGGGACAGGGGGCTGGAAACACCATATATTTT. Translating gives CASSPGQGAGNTIYF. This chain joins TRBV14 and TRBJ1-3, with 11 bases that match TRBD1. From germline, CDR1 is SGHDN and CDR2 FVKESK. Trimming cost V 4 bases and J 2 bases; bases outside gene matches: 1. This CDR3 has 15 residues.

This chain joins TRBV5-1 and TRBJ2-5; 13 bases match TRBD2. This CDR3 has 16 amino acids. Trimming at V came to 1 base and at J to 1 base, leaving 1 base not matched to a gene. The germline V gene encodes CDR1 SGHRS and CDR2 YFSETQ. Written as DNA, the CDR3 is TGCGCCAGCAGCTTGTGGACTAGCGGGGGCCAAGAGACCCAGTACTTC. Translation gives CASSLWTSGGQETQYF.

The V call is TRBV6-2 or TRBV6-3, the J call TRBJ1-1, with D possibly being TRBD1 (6 bases). This CDR3 spans 19 amino acids. Germline V gives CDR1 MNHEY, CDR2 SVGEGT. V gave up 0 bases and J gave up 5 bases, with 25 bases separating them. The CDR3 nucleotides read TGTGCCAGCAGTTACTCGAAGATAGGGGGGCGCAGGGAGTGGACTGAAGCTTTCTTT. Its protein product is CASSYSKIGGRREWTEAFF.

This chain uses TRBV7-2 with TRBJ2-2, with D tentatively TRBD2 (5 bases). Deletions cut 1 base from V and 2 bases from J, with 8 bases between. The CDR3 is made up of 15 amino acids. Germline CDR1 is SGHTA and CDR2 is FQGNSA. The CDR3 is CASSLGGLNTGELFF. DNA of the CDR3: TGTGCCAGCAGCTTAGGCGGACTCAACACCGGGGAGCTGTTTTTT.

The J gene is TRBJ2-2, the V gene TRBV19, with 7 bases aligning to TRBD2. CDR1 and CDR2 from the germline V gene are LNHDA and SQIVND (reference sequence). Trimming removed 5 bases from V and 2 bases from J; junction bases left unmatched: 5. The CDR3 has 15 residues. Written as DNA, the CDR3 is TGTGCCAGTAGTCCACCGGGACTAAACACCGGGGAGCTGTTTTTT. Translation: CASSPPGLNTGELFF.

V and J are TRBV28 and TRBJ1-6; D uncertain. The V end lost 5 bases, the J end lost 5 bases, and 13 bases lay between the germline ends. The CDR3 loop spans 15 amino acids. Germline CDR1 reads MDHEN; CDR2 reads SYDVKM. The CDR3 nucleotides are TGTGCCAGCAGTCCGGGGAGTATCAATAATTCACCCCTCCACTTT. Translating gives CASSPGSINNSPLHF.